The text below deals with one T cell receptor (beta chain). Its specificity is not known. The sample is drawn from a study of shared clonotypes between healthy human individuals. Overall study results and limits: Memory subsets had estimated richness that was generally smaller than that of naive subsets. Naive CD4 clonotypes overlapped across several donors at 4.5% to 5.5%. Researchers sampled blood only, noting tissue repertoires likely differ.

Positive CCR7 selection of CD45RO-negative cells yielded the naive CD8 cells, and terminally differentiated effector memory CD45RA+ cells were excluded. The CDR3 is 15 residues long. Germline assignment: CDR1 SGHRS and CDR2 YFSETQ. V lost 5 bases and J lost 7; bases outside the gene matches: 12. Genomic DNA belonging to each subset was distributed in equal measure over several immunoSEQ plates. Profiled with immunoSEQ multiplex PCR; TCRdb holds only in-frame clones, not every one. The sample includes about 800,000 clones, about 96% of them seen just once. J is TRBJ2-1 and V is TRBV5-1, with 7 nucleotides matching TRBD1. The sequencing sample was made of naive CD8+ T cells sorted from blood. The sequence was collected from a young man in good health. The CDR3 region is CASRKLGTEGNEQFF. The CDR3 DNA reads TGCGCCAGCAGGAAGCTCGGGACAGAAGGGAATGAGCAGTTCTTC. Using reference TRBV5-1 and TRBJ2-1 for the parts outside the CDR3, the full variable domain is KAGVTQTPRYLIKTRGQQVTLSCSPISGHRSVSWYQQTPGQGLQFLFEYFSETQRNKGNFPGRFSGRQFSNSRSEMNVSTLELGDSALYLCASRKLGTEGNEQFFGPGTRLTVL.